These 17 T cell receptor beta chains originate from one sample sequenced in a study of post-analysis software for immune sequencing data. Study-wide points: TRBV segments more frequent in patients than in controls numbered roughly 5 and included TRBV5-6, TRBV5-1 and TRBV20-1.

No antigen has been identified for these receptors. Unique molecular identifiers had been added to the TCR beta cDNA libraries. TCRdb re-called the PCR reads with MiXCR, one entry per CDR3 protein. The profile shows about 540,000 distinct CDR3 sequences, around a third of them singletons. Sequenced input: blood. Receptors were obtained from a girl under 18 with multiple sclerosis.

In its sample, this clonotype was seen a few times. This rearrangement joins TRBV5-1 to TRBJ1-4; tentative D call: TRBD1 (5 bases). The V gene's germline CDR1 is SGHRS and CDR2 YFSETQ. The CDR3 contains 16 residues. V dropped 0 bases and J dropped 0 bases, with 9 bases sitting between them. The DNA of the CDR3 is TGCGCCAGCAGCTTGGACAGGATTGCAACTAATGAAAAACTGTTTTTT. Amino acid sequence: CASSLDRIATNEKLFF.

The DNA for the CDR3 is TGTGCCAGCAGTCTCTGGGGGTTCCAAGAGACCCAGTACTTC. Its protein product is CASSLWGFQETQYF. The V call is TRBV12-3 or TRBV12-4, the J call TRBJ2-5; possibly TRBD1 or TRBD2 for D (5 bases each). There are 14 residues in the CDR3. The V and J ends lost 5 bases and 1 base respectively, with 11 bases between them.

The rearrangement joins TRBV7-3 to TRBJ2-1; 9 bases are shared with TRBD2. V was pared by 3 bases and J by 2 bases, with 2 bases of the junction left unmatched. CDR1 is SGHTA, CDR2 FQGTGA, per germline. The CDR3 runs to 15 residues. CDR3 amino acids: CASSFQRGAYNEQFF. The CDR3 DNA reads as TGTGCCAGCAGCTTCCAGCGGGGGGCCTACAATGAGCAGTTCTTC.

The genes are TRBV20-1 and TRBJ2-1, with 7 bases aligning to TRBD2. Germline V gene sequence: CDR1 DFQATT, CDR2 SNEGSKA (reference sequence). The CDR3 loop spans 17 amino acids. The V gene end was trimmed by 0 bases and the J gene end by 2 bases; junction bases not matched to a gene: 10. In DNA form, the CDR3 reads TGCAGTGCTAGAGATCGTCGGGGGGTCATCACCTACAATGAGCAGTTCTTC. Translated: CSARDRRGVITYNEQFF.

There are a few counts of this clonotype. The V call is TRBV5-1, the J call TRBJ2-2; D call uncertain. Trimming shortened V by 2 bases and J by 0 bases, and 11 bases separated the two germline ends. This CDR3 contains 16 residues. From germline, CDR1 is SGHRS and CDR2 YFSETQ. The CDR3 DNA reads TGCGCCAGCAGCTTTCTCGGAGCCGCGAACACCGGGGAGCTGTTTTTT. It is translated as CASSFLGAANTGELFF.

CDR3 region: CASSLKGMGKLFF. The CDR3, as DNA: TGTGCCAGCAGTTTAAAGGGTATGGGAAAACTGTTTTTT. The V call is TRBV27, the J call TRBJ1-4; no clear D gene. Germline loops: CDR1 MNHEY, CDR2 SMNVEV (reference sequence). The CDR3 sequence is 13 residues long. V was clipped by 2 bases and J by 10 bases, with 11 bases between them. The full variable domain, in which reference TRBV27 and TRBJ1-4 provide the parts outside the CDR3, is EAQVTQNPRYLITVTGKKLTVTCSQNMNHEYMSWYRQDPGLGLRQIYYSMNVEVTDKGDVPEGYKVSRKEKRNFPLILESPSPNQTSLYFCASSLKGMGKLFFGSGTQLSVL.

The J gene is TRBJ1-5, the V gene TRBV7-9; 10 nucleotides align to TRBD1. CDR1 is SEHNR, CDR2 FQNEAQ, per germline (reference sequence). With V trimmed by 8 bases and J by 3 bases, 4 bases remained unmatched. The length of the CDR3 is 14 residues. The CDR3 spells CASGTGATNQPQHF. CDR3 coding DNA: TGTGCCAGCGGGACAGGGGCCACCAATCAGCCCCAGCATTTT. The variable domain in full, with the rest retrieved from reference TRBV7-9 and TRBJ1-5, is DTGVSQNPRHKITKRGQNVTFRCDPISEHNRLYWYRQTLGQGPEFLTYFQNEAQLEKSRLLSDRFSAERPKGSFSTLEIQRTEQGDSAMYLCASGTGATNQPQHFGDGTRLSIL.

The chain links TRBV6-1 to TRBJ2-5, with D possibly being TRBD2 (5 bases). Germline values: CDR1 MNHNS, CDR2 SASEGT. The length of the CDR3 is 15 residues. Trimming pared 2 bases from V and 5 bases from J, leaving 15 bases between. In DNA form, the CDR3 reads TGTGCCAGCAGTGAACACGGGGTTGCACGGGAGACCCAGTACTTC. Amino acid sequence: CASSEHGVARETQYF.

V is TRBV29-1 and J is TRBJ2-7, with TRBD2 identical over 8 bases. This CDR3 comprises 13 residues. Germline V lookup: CDR1 SQVTM, CDR2 ANQGSEA. CDR3 region: CSVLAGPSYEQYF. DNA of the CDR3: TGCAGTGTCTTAGCGGGACCCTCCTACGAGCAGTACTTC.

About this clonotype itself: Germline is not matched at one junction end, which may reflect a read error. V gene TRBV7-3 combines with J gene TRBJ2-1, with 7 bases that match TRBD2. Germline CDR1 is SGHTA and CDR2 is FQGTGA. This CDR3 is built from 16 residues. In DNA form, the CDR3 reads TGTGCCGGCAGCTTAACGGGGACTACATCCTACAATGAGCAGTTCTTC. Residues: CAGSLTGTTSYNEQFF. Drawing the rest from reference TRBV7-3 and TRBJ2-1, the complete variable domain is GAGVSQTPSNKVTEKGKYVELRCDPISGHTALYWYRQSLGQGPEFLIYFQGTGAADDSGLPNDRFFAVRPEGSVSTLKIQRTERGDSAVYLCAGSLTGTTSYNEQFFGPGTRLTVL.

The table lists this clonotype with a few counts. The chain couples TRBV11-3 to TRBJ2-7; TRBD1 is a possible D gene (6 bases). The length of the CDR3 is 14 residues. Trimming removed 1 base at V and 5 bases at J, with 12 bases between. Germline lookup yields CDR1 SGHNT and CDR2 YENEEA. In DNA, the CDR3 is TGTGCCAGCAGCTTAGCGGAAGGGGGTAACGAGCAGTACTTC. Encoded protein: CASSLAEGGNEQYF.

This clonotype was observed a few times. Relative to the germline gene, one junction end is altered; a read error may explain this. The CDR3 nucleotides are TGCGCCAGCAGTGAGACAGGATCCTCCGAGCAGTACTTC. Encoded protein: CASSETGSSEQYF. This chain links TRBV10-1 with TRBJ2-7; D may be TRBD1 (5 bases). Germline CDR1 WNHNN, CDR2 SYGVQD (reference sequence). There are 13 residues in the CDR3.

The CDR3 bases are TGTGCCAGCAGTTACCTGACAGGGGGATTGTTGGGGGCCAACGTCCTGACTTTC. This sequence encodes CASSYLTGGLLGANVLTF. The chain joins TRBV6-5 to TRBJ2-6, with 9 bases aligning to TRBD1. The CDR3 length is 18 residues. Germline V gives CDR1 MNHEY, CDR2 SVGAGI. After removal of 2 bases from V and 4 bases from J, the junction contained 9 bases not matched to a gene.

As regards this clonotype: The junction departs from the called germline gene at one end, perhaps through a read error. V usage is TRBV5-1 and J usage is TRBJ2-1, with TRBD1 as a possible D gene (5 bases). CDR3 length: 15 amino acids. CDR1 and CDR2 from the germline V gene are SGHRS and YFSETQ. CDR3 nucleotide sequence: TGCGCCAGCAGCTTGGAGGCAGGGCTGGGAAATGAGCGGTTCTTC. It translates to CASSLEAGLGNERFF.

V and J are TRBV7-8 and TRBJ2-1, with 11 bases lining up with TRBD2. Germline CDR1 is SGHVS and CDR2 is FQNEAQ. V shed 2 bases, J shed 8 bases, and the junction held 17 bases outside the gene matches. This CDR3 has 19 amino acids. In DNA form, the CDR3 reads TGTGCCAGCAGCTTATTTCTAGCGGGGGGTCGTAGTCGGGCCGATGAGCAGTTCTTC. This gives the protein CASSLFLAGGRSRADEQFF.

This clonotype was counted between two and nine times. The CDR3 DNA is TGTGCCAGCAGCCCCTGGACTAGCGGGAACACAGATACGCAGTATTTT. Amino acid sequence: CASSPWTSGNTDTQYF. This chain joins TRBV5-8 and TRBJ2-3; 12 nucleotides align to TRBD2. J was trimmed by 2 bases and V by 4 bases; bases with no gene match: 5. The germline V gene has CDR1 SGHTS and CDR2 YDEGEE. This CDR3 contains 16 residues.

The chain combines TRBV3-1 with TRBJ1-2; the D is unclear. The germline gives CDR1 LGHDT, CDR2 YNNKEL (reference sequence). V lost 5 bases and J 1 base, leaving 14 bases between the germline ends. The CDR3 is 15 residues long. CDR3 loop: CASSKNWPNNYGYTF. The CDR3 bases are TGTGCCAGCAGCAAAAACTGGCCGAATAACTATGGCTACACCTTC.